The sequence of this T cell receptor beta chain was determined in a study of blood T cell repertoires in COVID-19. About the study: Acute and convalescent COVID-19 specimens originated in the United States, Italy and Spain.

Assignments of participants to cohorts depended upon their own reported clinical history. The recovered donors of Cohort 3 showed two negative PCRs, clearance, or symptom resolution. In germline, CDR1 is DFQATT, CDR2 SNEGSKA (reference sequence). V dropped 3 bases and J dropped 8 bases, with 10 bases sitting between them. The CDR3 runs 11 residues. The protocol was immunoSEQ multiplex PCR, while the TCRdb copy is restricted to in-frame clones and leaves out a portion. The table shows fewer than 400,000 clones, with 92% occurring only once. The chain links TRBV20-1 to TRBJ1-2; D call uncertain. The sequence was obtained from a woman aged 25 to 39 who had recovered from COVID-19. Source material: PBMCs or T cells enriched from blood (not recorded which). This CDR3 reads CSARTGAGYTF. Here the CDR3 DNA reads TGCAGTGCTAGGACCGGAGCCGGCTACACCTTC.